This T cell receptor (beta chain) derives from a study of siplizumab effects on memory and regulatory T cells. Concerning this clone: Its antigen is currently unknown.

Findings and caveats of the study: About 80-97% of proliferating CD4+ or CD8+ clones had no assignable naive or memory phenotype.

TCRdb's table, derived via immunoSEQ multiplex PCR, lists solely in-frame clones and lacks some. This sample has 100,000 to 110,000 clones, with 75% to 95% found just once. The CDR3 totals 14 residues. Trimming took 1 base from V and 3 from J, leaving 8 bases between them. Germline CDR1 SGHDT, CDR2 YYEEEE. What was sequenced was CD4+ T cells sorted from blood. This TCR derives from a human donor in good health. The chain combines TRBV5-6 with TRBJ2-1; D uncertain. CDR3 residues: CASSLWVVYNEQFF. CDR3 DNA sequence: TGTGCCAGCAGCTTGTGGGTCGTCTACAATGAGCAGTTCTTC.